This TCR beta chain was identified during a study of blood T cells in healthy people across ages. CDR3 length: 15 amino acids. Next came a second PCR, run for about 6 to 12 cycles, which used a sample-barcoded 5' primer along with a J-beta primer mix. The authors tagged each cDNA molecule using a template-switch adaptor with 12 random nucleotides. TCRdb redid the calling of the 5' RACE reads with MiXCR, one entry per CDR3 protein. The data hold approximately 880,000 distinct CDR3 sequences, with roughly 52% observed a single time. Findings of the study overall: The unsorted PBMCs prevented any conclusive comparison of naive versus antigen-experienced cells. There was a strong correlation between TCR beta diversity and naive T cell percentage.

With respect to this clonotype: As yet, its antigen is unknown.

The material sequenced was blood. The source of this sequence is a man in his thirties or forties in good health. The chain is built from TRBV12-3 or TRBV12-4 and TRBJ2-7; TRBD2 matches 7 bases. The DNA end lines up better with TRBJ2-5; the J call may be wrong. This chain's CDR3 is CASSSPTSQVETQYF. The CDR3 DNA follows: TGTGCCAGCAGTTCCCCGACTAGCCAGGTGGAGACCCAGTACTTC.